These 24 T cell receptor beta chains originate from one sample sequenced in a study of Ad26.COV2.S vaccination and SARS-CoV-2 variants. TCRdb's copy holds only in-frame clones and misses some; the assay was immunoSEQ multiplex PCR. The profile shows over 400,000 clones, about 92% of them singletons. Treatment defined: about 20 received Ad26.COV2.S at low or high dose, single or two shots; five or six received placebo; per-sample allocation not given. Sampling was done on day 63 after the first vaccine or placebo injection. The sequenced sample was peripheral blood, obtained in a trial of Ad26.COV2.S vaccine versus placebo. All receptors come from a person between 18 and 65 years old who received the Ad26.COV2.S COVID-19 vaccine or a placebo.

The chain has TRBV2 and TRBJ2-3; 8 bases are a match to TRBD2. The trim removed 5 bases at V and 3 bases at J, leaving 7 bases unmatched. This CDR3 contains 15 residues. Germline loops: CDR1 SNHLY, CDR2 FYNNEI. CDR3 amino acids: CASSFGGERTDTQYF. The CDR3 nucleotides read TGTGCCAGCAGTTTCGGGGGGGAAAGGACAGATACGCAGTATTTT.

V is TRBV28 and J is TRBJ2-4; D is undetermined. The CDR3 is made up of 17 amino acids. V dropped 5 bases and J dropped 0 bases, with 17 bases sitting between them. Germline CDR1 is MDHEN and CDR2 is SYDVKM. The CDR3 region has the DNA TGTGCCAGCAGTCTTTACTCACCTGCAATAGCCAAAAACATTCAGTACTTC. This translates into CASSLYSPAIAKNIQYF.

The J gene is TRBJ1-2, the V gene TRBV2; D not certain. The germline V and J ends were trimmed by 1 base and 8 bases, with 11 bases remaining between them. Per germline, CDR1 SNHLY and CDR2 FYNNEI. This CDR3 comprises 13 residues. CDR3 in DNA: TGTGCCAGCAGTGAAGGTGGCGATTGGGGCTACACCTTC. Translated: CASSEGGDWGYTF.

The chain couples TRBV7-9 to TRBJ1-1, with TRBD1 matching 8 bases. The trim removed 3 bases at V and 1 base at J, leaving 7 bases unmatched. The CDR3 contains 16 residues. CDR1 SEHNR and CDR2 FQNEAQ come from the germline V gene (reference sequence). In DNA, the CDR3 is TGTGCCAGCAGCTTGGCCAGGACAGGGAAGAACACTGAAGCTTTCTTT. The encoded protein is CASSLARTGKNTEAFF.

The rearrangement uses TRBV6-5 and TRBJ2-5, with TRBD1 matching over 7 bases. This CDR3 is 15 amino acids long. Germline loops: CDR1 MNHEY, CDR2 SVGAGI. J gave up 5 bases and V 7 bases, and 13 bases lay outside the gene matches. CDR3 coding DNA: TGTGCCAGCAAGGGACAGTGGTCGACCTTGGAGACCCAGTACTTC. This encodes CASKGQWSTLETQYF.

Only one count was recorded for this clone. The V gene is TRBV5-4, the J gene TRBJ1-1; D is undetermined. Germline values: CDR1 SGHNT, CDR2 YYREEE (reference sequence). This CDR3 contains 12 residues. Trimming pared 2 bases from V and 4 bases from J, leaving 6 bases between. CDR3 DNA: TGTGCCAGCAGCTTTGGTACCACTGAAGCTTTCTTT. This encodes CASSFGTTEAFF.

The J gene is TRBJ2-7, the V gene TRBV14; D ambiguous. The CDR3 totals 13 residues. The germline CDR1 and CDR2 sequences are SGHDN and FVKESK. V gave up 3 bases and J gave up 5 bases, with 11 bases separating them. CDR3 sequence reads: CASSQSPSDEQYF. The CDR3 DNA reads TGTGCCAGCAGCCAGTCGCCCTCGGACGAGCAGTACTTC.

With regard to this clone: Additional DNA sequences in this sample encode the identical CDR3. The chain couples TRBV11-2 to TRBJ2-5, with TRBD1 matching over 11 bases. V was clipped by 5 bases and J by 5 bases; unmatched bases: 1. CDR1 and CDR2 from the germline V gene are SGHAT and FQNNGV. The length of the CDR3 is 13 residues. CDR3 protein: CASSRDRGETQYF. Written as DNA, the CDR3 is TGTGCCAGCAGCAGGGACAGGGGGGAGACCCAGTACTTC.

Regarding this clone: The sample contains more than one DNA sequence encoding this CDR3. The gene calls are TRBV5-1 and TRBJ2-3; D is unclear. The CDR3 covers 14 residues. Between the trimmed V and J ends, which lost 0 bases and 6 bases, there was a span of 11 bases. The germline V gene encodes CDR1 SGHRS and CDR2 YFSETQ. The CDR3 spells CASSLGPGADTQYF. As DNA, the CDR3 is TGCGCCAGCAGCTTGGGACCAGGCGCGGATACGCAGTATTTT. The whole variable domain, filled in from reference TRBV5-1 and TRBJ2-3, reads KAGVTQTPRYLIKTRGQQVTLSCSPISGHRSVSWYQQTPGQGLQFLFEYFSETQRNKGNFPGRFSGRQFSNSRSEMNVSTLELGDSALYLCASSLGPGADTQYFGPGTRLTVL.

This chain joins TRBV9 and TRBJ2-1; D remains ambiguous. Germline CDR1 is SGDLS and CDR2 is YYNGEE. With 2 bases removed from V and 8 bases from J, the gap between germline ends came to 5 bases. The CDR3 extends over 11 amino acids. The CDR3, as DNA: TGTGCCAGCAGCGTTAACGATGAGCAGTTCTTC. Translation: CASSVNDEQFF.

The chain carries TRBV24-1 and TRBJ2-3; possible D gene TRBD1, 6 bases. In germline, CDR1 is KGHDR, CDR2 SFDVKD. The CDR3 loop spans 13 amino acids. V lost 9 bases to trimming and J lost 3 bases, with 12 bases between them. CDR3 coding DNA: TGTGCCACCGCATCGCAGGGGACAGATACGCAGTATTTT. Residues: CATASQGTDTQYF.

The rearrangement links TRBV7-8 to TRBJ1-2, with 8 bases fitting TRBD1. V trimming: 5 bases; J trimming: 4 bases; junction bases outside the gene matches: 9. The CDR3 has 15 amino acids. Germline lookup yields CDR1 SGHVS and CDR2 FQNEAQ. In nucleotides, the CDR3 is TGTGCCAGCAGCCGCACAGGGGGACGAGTCTATGGCTACACCTTC. Translation gives CASSRTGGRVYGYTF.

The count of this clone is one. V and J are TRBV15 and TRBJ1-4; 10 bases map to TRBD1. This CDR3 is 16 amino acids long. CDR1 is LNHNV, CDR2 YYDKDF, per germline (reference sequence). V shed 1 base and J 4 bases; nucleotides not matched to a gene: 3. Here the CDR3 DNA reads TGTGCCACCAGCAGAGGGACAGGGGGTGGTAATGAAAAACTGTTTTTT. This gives the protein CATSRGTGGGNEKLFF.

This clone was recorded once. The chain couples TRBV6-5 to TRBJ2-5, with 7 bases aligning to TRBD1. The ends lost 7 bases at V and 1 base at J; junction bases unmatched: 9. The germline V gene has CDR1 MNHEY and CDR2 SVGAGI. This CDR3 comprises 15 residues. The CDR3 loop reads CASNSGGAAQETQYF. DNA of the CDR3: TGTGCCAGCAATTCAGGGGGAGCGGCCCAAGAGACCCAGTACTTC.

The gene calls are TRBV10-3 and TRBJ2-5; D possibly corresponds to TRBD1 (5 bases). Trimming pared 0 bases from V and 5 bases from J, leaving 13 bases between. Per the germline V gene, CDR1 is ENHRY and CDR2 is SYGVKD. The CDR3 runs to 15 residues. CDR3 coding DNA: TGTGCCATCAGTGAGTCTAGCCAGGGCACGGAGACCCAGTACTTC. It is translated as CAISESSQGTETQYF.

V is TRBV3-1 (or the pseudogene TRBV3-2) and J is TRBJ2-5, with 12 bases fitting TRBD2. The CDR3 consists of 16 residues. Germline CDR1 is LGHDT and CDR2 is YNNKEL (reference sequence). V gave up 1 base and J gave up 4 bases; unmatched junction bases: 4. CDR3 sequence: CASSQGQLAGGETQYF. The CDR3 bases are TGTGCCAGCAGCCAAGGGCAACTAGCGGGGGGAGAGACCCAGTACTTC.

The chain links TRBV6-5 to TRBJ2-3, with 9 positions matching TRBD2. Germline loops: CDR1 MNHEY, CDR2 SVGAGI. The CDR3 spans 15 residues. V shed 5 bases and J 7 bases; nucleotides not matched to a gene: 10. DNA for the CDR3: TGTGCCAGCAGTCCCTCATATGGGACTAGCAATACGCAGTATTTT. This translates into CASSPSYGTSNTQYF.

This clone was recorded only once. The rearrangement uses TRBV19 and TRBJ2-1, with D possibly called TRBD1 or TRBD2 (5 bases each). Between the trimmed V and J ends, which lost 5 bases and 8 bases, there was a span of 13 bases. This CDR3 is built from 13 residues. CDR1 and CDR2 (germline): LNHDA, SQIVND (reference sequence). The CDR3 DNA follows: TGTGCCAGTAGTTGGGGGACCGGGGATGAGCAGTTCTTC. This codes for CASSWGTGDEQFF.

This chain connects TRBV27 to TRBJ2-3, with D possibly TRBD1 on 6 matching bases. V was shortened by 7 bases and J by 0 bases, with 20 bases between the two germline ends. The CDR3 is 17 amino acids. Germline loops: CDR1 MNHEY, CDR2 SMNVEV (reference sequence). The CDR3 DNA follows: TGTGCCAGCACTGAGAAGACAGGTTCTATTAGCACAGATACGCAGTATTTT. This sequence encodes CASTEKTGSISTDTQYF.

The V and J genes are TRBV7-2 and TRBJ1-5, with a possible D match to TRBD1 (5 bases). Between the trimmed V and J ends, which lost 5 bases and 3 bases, there was a span of 17 bases. Germline values: CDR1 SGHTA, CDR2 FQGNSA. The CDR3 is 16 residues long. The DNA of the CDR3 is TGTGCCAGCAGCCCAGGGCAGGGAGGTACCAATCAGCCCCAGCATTTT. Translating it yields CASSPGQGGTNQPQHF.

CDR3 loop: CASSVSANTGELFF. In DNA form, the CDR3 reads TGTGCCAGCAGCGTATCCGCGAACACCGGGGAGCTGTTTTTT. V gene TRBV9 combines with J gene TRBJ2-2; D uncertain. Germline CDR1 SGDLS, CDR2 YYNGEE. This CDR3 spans 14 amino acids. The V end was cut by 1 base, the J end by 0 bases, with 4 bases between.

The chain carries TRBV10-3 and TRBJ2-7; D is tentatively TRBD1 or TRBD2 (6 bases each). This CDR3 has 14 residues. Germline loops: CDR1 ENHRY, CDR2 SYGVKD. Trimming removed 3 bases at V and 4 bases at J, with 13 bases between. The CDR3 nucleotides are TGTGCCATCAGTGAAGTAGGGGGGCTTTACGAGCAGTACTTC. It yields the protein CAISEVGGLYEQYF.

V is TRBV12-3 or TRBV12-4 and J is TRBJ1-3; unclear D gene. Trimming removed 5 bases from V and 2 bases from J, with 7 bases in between. The CDR3 contains 13 residues. The chain's CDR3 is CASSRQPGNTIYF. The CDR3 DNA reads as TGTGCCAGCAGTAGACAACCTGGAAACACCATATATTTT.

The chain links TRBV4-1 to TRBJ2-2; 7 bases align to TRBD1. The germline V gene has CDR1 MGHRA and CDR2 YSYEKL. V lost 0 bases to trimming and J lost 7 bases; unmatched junction nucleotides: 5. The CDR3 covers 15 residues. CDR3 DNA: TGCGCCAGCAGCCAAGAAACAGGGGTCATCGGGGAGCTGTTTTTT. Translating gives CASSQETGVIGELFF.